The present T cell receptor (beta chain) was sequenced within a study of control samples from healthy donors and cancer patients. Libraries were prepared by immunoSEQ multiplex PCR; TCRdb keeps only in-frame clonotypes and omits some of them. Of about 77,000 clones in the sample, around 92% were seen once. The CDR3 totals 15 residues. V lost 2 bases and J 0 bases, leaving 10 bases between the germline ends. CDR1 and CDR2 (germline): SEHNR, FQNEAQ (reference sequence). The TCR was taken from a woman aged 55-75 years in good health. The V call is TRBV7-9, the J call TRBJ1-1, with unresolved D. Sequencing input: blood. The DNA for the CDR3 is TGTGCCAGCAGCTTATCGCTGGACCTGAACACTGAAGCTTTCTTT. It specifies CASSLSLDLNTEAFF.